Sequencing of this T cell receptor (beta chain) was carried out in a study of T-cell reconstitution after alpha-beta-depleted transplantation in children. Study-level findings and limits: Where alpha-beta T cells came from about two months after transplant was reportedly several hundred expanded graft clones. A year had passed since transplant, and T-cell counts and diversity by then came mostly from newly produced T cells. TCRbeta diversity was high at day 60 in some patients (a result of surviving recipient T cells and thymic progenitors).

For TCRbeta, the library was prepared with unique molecular identifiers. Via MiXCR, TCRdb re-called the PCR reads, giving one row per CDR3 protein. The sample holds around 9,000 distinct CDR3 sequences, roughly a sixth seen once. This clonotype was found many times. As yet, its antigen is unknown. Trimming left V 5 bases short and J 4 bases short, with 18 bases between. Germline V gene lookup returns CDR1 SGHRS and CDR2 YFSETQ. The CDR3 is 15 residues long. The TCR was taken from a girl under two years old who had a stem cell transplant for combined immunodeficiency, so the T cells may come from the graft donor. Material: PBMCs, mostly from graft donor cells, obtained 60 days after TCRalphabeta/CD19-depleted stem cell transplant. The chain links TRBV5-1 to TRBJ2-5, with TRBD1 as a possible D gene (6 bases). CDR3 in DNA: TGCGCCAGCAGATATTACAGGGCCGCGGGAGAGACCCAGTACTTC. As protein: CASRYYRAAGETQYF. The complete variable domain, with remaining parts taken from reference TRBV5-1 and TRBJ2-5, reads KAGVTQTPRYLIKTRGQQVTLSCSPISGHRSVSWYQQTPGQGLQFLFEYFSETQRNKGNFPGRFSGRQFSNSRSEMNVSTLELGDSALYLCASRYYRAAGETQYFGPGTRLLVL.